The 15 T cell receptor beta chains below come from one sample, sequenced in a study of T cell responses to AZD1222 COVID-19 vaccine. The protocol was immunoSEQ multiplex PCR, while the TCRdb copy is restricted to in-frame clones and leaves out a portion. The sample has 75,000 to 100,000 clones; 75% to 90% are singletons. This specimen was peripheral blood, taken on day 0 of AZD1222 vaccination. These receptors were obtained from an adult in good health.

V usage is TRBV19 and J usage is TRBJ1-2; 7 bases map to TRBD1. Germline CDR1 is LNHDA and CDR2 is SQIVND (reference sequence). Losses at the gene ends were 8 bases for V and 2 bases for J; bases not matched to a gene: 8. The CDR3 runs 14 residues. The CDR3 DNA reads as TGTGCCAGTGTACAGGGGACGGCCAACTATGGCTACACCTTC. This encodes CASVQGTANYGYTF. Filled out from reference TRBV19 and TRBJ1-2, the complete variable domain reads DGGITQSPKYLFRKEGQNVTLSCEQNLNHDAMYWYRQDPGQGLRLIYYSQIVNDFQKGDIAEGYSVSREKKESFPLTVTSAQKNPTAFYLCASVQGTANYGYTFGSGTRLTVV.

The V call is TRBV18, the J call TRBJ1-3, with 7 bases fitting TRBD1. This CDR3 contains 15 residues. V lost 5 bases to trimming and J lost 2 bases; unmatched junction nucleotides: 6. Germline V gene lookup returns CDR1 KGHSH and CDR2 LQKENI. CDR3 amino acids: CASSSNRGTGNTIYF. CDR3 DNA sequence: TGTGCCAGCTCATCAAACAGGGGAACTGGAAACACCATATATTTT.

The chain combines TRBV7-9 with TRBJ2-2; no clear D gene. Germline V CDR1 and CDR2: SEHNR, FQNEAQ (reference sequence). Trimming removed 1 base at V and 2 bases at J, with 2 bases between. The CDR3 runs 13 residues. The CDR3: CASSLDNTGELFF. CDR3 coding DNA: TGTGCCAGCAGCTTAGATAACACCGGGGAGCTGTTTTTT.

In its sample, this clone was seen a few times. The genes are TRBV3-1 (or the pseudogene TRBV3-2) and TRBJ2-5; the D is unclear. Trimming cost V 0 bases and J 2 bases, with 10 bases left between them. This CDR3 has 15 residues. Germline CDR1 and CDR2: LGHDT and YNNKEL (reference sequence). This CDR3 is CASSQDGLSQETQYF. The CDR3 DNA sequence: TGTGCCAGCAGCCAAGATGGGCTAAGTCAAGAGACCCAGTACTTC.

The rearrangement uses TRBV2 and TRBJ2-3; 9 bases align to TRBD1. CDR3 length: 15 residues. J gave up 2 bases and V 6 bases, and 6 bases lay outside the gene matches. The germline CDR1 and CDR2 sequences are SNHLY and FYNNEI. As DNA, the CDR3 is TGTGCCAGCAGGGTCGGGACAGGGTTCACAGATACGCAGTATTTT. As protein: CASRVGTGFTDTQYF.

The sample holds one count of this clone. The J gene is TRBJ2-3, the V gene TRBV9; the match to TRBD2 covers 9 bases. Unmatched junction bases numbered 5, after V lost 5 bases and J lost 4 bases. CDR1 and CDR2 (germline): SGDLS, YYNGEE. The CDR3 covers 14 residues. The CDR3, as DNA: TGTGCCAGCAGAAAACTAGCGGGTTCAGATACGCAGTATTTT. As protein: CASRKLAGSDTQYF.

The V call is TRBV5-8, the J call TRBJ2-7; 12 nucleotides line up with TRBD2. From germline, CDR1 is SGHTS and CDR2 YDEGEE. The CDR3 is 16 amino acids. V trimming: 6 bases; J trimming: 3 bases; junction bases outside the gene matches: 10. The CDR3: CASKPLTGLAGYEQYF. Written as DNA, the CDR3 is TGTGCCAGCAAGCCACTCACGGGACTAGCGGGCTACGAGCAGTACTTC.

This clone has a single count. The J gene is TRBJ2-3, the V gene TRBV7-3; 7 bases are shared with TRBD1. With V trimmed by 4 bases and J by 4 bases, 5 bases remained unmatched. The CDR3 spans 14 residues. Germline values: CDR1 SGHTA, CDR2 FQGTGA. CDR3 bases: TGTGCCAGCAGCTCACAGGGGTCGTCAGATACGCAGTATTTT. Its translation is CASSSQGSSDTQYF.

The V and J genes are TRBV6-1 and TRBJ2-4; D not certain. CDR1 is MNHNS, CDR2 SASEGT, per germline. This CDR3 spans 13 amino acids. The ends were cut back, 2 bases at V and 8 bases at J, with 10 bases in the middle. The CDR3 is CASSEHGRDIQYF. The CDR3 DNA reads TGTGCCAGCAGTGAACACGGCCGGGACATTCAGTACTTC.

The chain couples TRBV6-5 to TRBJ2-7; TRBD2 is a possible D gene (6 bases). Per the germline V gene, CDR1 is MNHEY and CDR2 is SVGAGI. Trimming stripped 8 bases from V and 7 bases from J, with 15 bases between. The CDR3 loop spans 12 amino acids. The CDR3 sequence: CASVGGRVEQYF. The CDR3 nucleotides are TGTGCCAGCGTGGGGGGACGTGTGGAGCAGTACTTC.

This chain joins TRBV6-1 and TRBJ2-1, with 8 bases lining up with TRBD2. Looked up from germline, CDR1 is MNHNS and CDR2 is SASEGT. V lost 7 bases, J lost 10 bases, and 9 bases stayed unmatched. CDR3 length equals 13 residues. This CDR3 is CASTGLATGEQFF. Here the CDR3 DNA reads TGTGCCAGCACCGGACTAGCCACAGGAGAGCAGTTCTTC.

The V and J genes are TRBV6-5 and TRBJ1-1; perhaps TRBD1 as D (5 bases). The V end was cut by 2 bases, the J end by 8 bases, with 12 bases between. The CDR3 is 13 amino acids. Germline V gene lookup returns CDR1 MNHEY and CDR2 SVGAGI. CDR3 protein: CASSYGASREAFF. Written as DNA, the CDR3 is TGTGCCAGCAGTTACGGGGCTTCGCGGGAAGCTTTCTTT.

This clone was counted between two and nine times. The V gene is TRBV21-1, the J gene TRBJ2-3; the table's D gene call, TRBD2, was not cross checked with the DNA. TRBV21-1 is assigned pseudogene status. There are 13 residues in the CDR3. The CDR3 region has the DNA TGTGGGGTGGGGGAGGGCCGCACAGATACGCAGTATTTT. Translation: CGVGEGRTDTQYF.

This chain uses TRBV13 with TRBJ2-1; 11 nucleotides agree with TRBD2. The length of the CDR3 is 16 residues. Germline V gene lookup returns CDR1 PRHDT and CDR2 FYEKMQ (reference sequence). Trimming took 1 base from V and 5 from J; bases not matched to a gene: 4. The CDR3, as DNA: TGTGCCAGCAGCTTAGTTGCTAGCGGGGGGAACAATGAGCAGTTCTTC. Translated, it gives CASSLVASGGNNEQFF.

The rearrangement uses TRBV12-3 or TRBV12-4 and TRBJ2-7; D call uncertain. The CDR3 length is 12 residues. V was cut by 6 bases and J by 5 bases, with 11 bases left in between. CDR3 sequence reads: CASRILNHEQYF. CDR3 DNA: TGTGCCAGCAGAATTCTAAACCACGAGCAGTACTTC.